One and the same sample provided the 27 T cell receptor beta chains below, sequenced in a study of T cells expressing NK-cell markers. Using the 5' RACE reads, TCRdb records one entry per CDR3 protein without DNA. Recorded for this sample: 150,000 or so distinct CDR3 sequences. The sequenced sample consisted of blood T cells: a sorted CD56 or NKG2C T cell subset, CD4+ or CD8+ T cells, or bulk PBMC T cells (not recorded which). The receptor set was obtained from a woman aged 18 to 75 in good health.

CDR3 loop: CASREDRVEGNSPLHF. V gene TRBV9 combines with J gene TRBJ1-6; TCRdb selects TRBD1, and the lack of DNA leaves this call unchecked. The CDR3 extends over 16 amino acids. Germline CDR1 is SGDLS and CDR2 is YYNGEE.

The rearrangement joins TRBV7-9 to TRBJ2-3; the D call from TCRdb, TRBD2, cannot be confirmed without DNA. Per the germline V gene, CDR1 is SEHNR and CDR2 is FQNEAQ (reference sequence). This CDR3 is 16 amino acids long. The CDR3 here is CASSVGLAGGRDTQYF.

The chain joins TRBV5-5 to TRBJ1-2; TCRdb returns TRBD1, unconfirmable since there is no DNA. The CDR3 loop spans 16 amino acids. CDR1 SGHKS and CDR2 YYEKEE come from the germline V gene (reference sequence). The CDR3 sequence: CASSLGTGIMSYGYTF.

V and J are TRBV4-1 and TRBJ2-1; the TCRdb D gene call, TRBD2, has no DNA to confirm it. CDR1 MGHRA and CDR2 YSYEKL come from the germline V gene. The CDR3 sequence is 17 residues long. CDR3: CASSQGTGTSGPHEQFF.

The chain has TRBV6-2 or TRBV6-3 and TRBJ2-7; checking the TCRdb D call of TRBD1 is not possible without DNA. CDR3 length: 16 residues. From germline, CDR1 is MNHEY and CDR2 SVGEGT. CDR3 protein: CASSYSRAGQSYEQYF.

This chain links TRBV5-1 with TRBJ2-2; TCRdb returns TRBD2, unconfirmable since there is no DNA. Germline V CDR1 and CDR2: SGHRS, YFSETQ. This CDR3 contains 16 residues. CDR3 sequence reads: CASSFLAGVNTGELFF.

The rearrangement links TRBV24-1 to TRBJ2-1; TCRdb designates TRBD1, a call that cannot be tested without DNA. The CDR3 consists of 14 residues. Germline V gives CDR1 KGHDR, CDR2 SFDVKD. The CDR3 is CATSKGQGVNEQFF.

The chain is built from TRBV20-1 and TRBJ2-7; TCRdb proposes TRBD1, but this gene call is untestable without DNA. CDR1 and CDR2 from the germline V gene are DFQATT and SNEGSKA (reference sequence). This CDR3 is 15 amino acids long. CDR3 in amino acids: CSAISPGTGGYEQYF.

This chain uses TRBV3-1 with TRBJ2-3; TCRdb calls TRBD1, which cannot be checked without DNA. CDR1 is LGHDT and CDR2 is YNNKEL in the germline V gene (reference sequence). The CDR3 runs 17 residues. CDR3 sequence reads: CASSQDQRFRGSDTQYF.

This rearrangement joins TRBV3-1 to TRBJ1-1; TCRdb's D call, TRBD1, is unchecked because there is no DNA. The V gene's germline CDR1 is LGHDT and CDR2 YNNKEL (reference sequence). The CDR3 totals 12 residues. The CDR3 is CASSQTDRSAFF.

The rearrangement uses TRBV3-1 and TRBJ2-7; the D call from TCRdb, TRBD1, cannot be confirmed without DNA. CDR1 and CDR2 from the germline V gene are LGHDT and YNNKEL (reference sequence). The length of the CDR3 is 15 residues. The CDR3 region is CASSQSPGQSYEQYF.

V and J are TRBV3-1 and TRBJ1-6; checking the TCRdb D call of TRBD1 is not possible without DNA. The germline CDR1 and CDR2 sequences are LGHDT and YNNKEL (reference sequence). This CDR3 contains 14 residues. This CDR3 reads CASRPQGNVSPLHF.

The chain has TRBV20-1 and TRBJ2-2; TCRdb returns TRBD2, unconfirmable since there is no DNA. Germline values: CDR1 DFQATT, CDR2 SNEGSKA (reference sequence). CDR3 size: 18 residues. Here the CDR3 reads CSARDRLAGDRDTGELFF.

This chain joins TRBV29-1 and TRBJ2-5; checking the TCRdb D call of TRBD2 is not possible without DNA. CDR3 length: 14 amino acids. CDR1 and CDR2 from the germline V gene are SQVTM and ANQGSEA. Here the CDR3 reads CSVAASGGAGTQYF.

V is TRBV15 and J is TRBJ2-7; the TCRdb D gene call, TRBD2, has no DNA to confirm it. CDR1 and CDR2 from the germline V gene are LNHNV and YYDKDF (reference sequence). This CDR3 contains 12 residues. This CDR3 reads CATSRDLGTQNF.

This chain links TRBV5-1 with TRBJ1-6; as DNA is missing, the TRBD1 call by TCRdb cannot be tested. Germline-derived CDR1 and CDR2 are SGHRS and YFSETQ. The CDR3 length is 15 residues. CDR3 sequence: CASSLRGPDNSPLHF.

The chain recombines TRBV10-3 with TRBJ1-1; the D gene TCRdb calls, TRBD1, cannot be checked with no DNA. This CDR3 has 12 residues. Germline CDR1 reads ENHRY; CDR2 reads SYGVKD. The CDR3 sequence: CAISDPPAEAFF.

The chain carries TRBV4-1 and TRBJ2-6; with no DNA, the TCRdb D assignment of TRBD2 cannot be verified. Germline CDR1 is MGHRA and CDR2 is YSYEKL. The CDR3 extends over 18 amino acids. CDR3 sequence reads: CASSQGLAGPSGANVLTF.

J is TRBJ1-5 and V is TRBV20-1; TCRdb designates TRBD1, a call that cannot be tested without DNA. The CDR3 has 15 amino acids. From germline, CDR1 is DFQATT and CDR2 SNEGSKA (reference sequence). CDR3 protein: CSASRRGQGNQPQHF.

This chain links TRBV7-2 with TRBJ2-7; without DNA, the TCRdb call of TRBD2 cannot be checked. CDR3 size: 14 residues. CDR1 is SGHTA and CDR2 is FQGNSA in the germline V gene. CDR3 residues: CASSQARLTYEQYF.

The chain is built from TRBV20-1 and TRBJ2-1. In germline, CDR1 is DFQATT, CDR2 SNEGSKA (reference sequence). The CDR3 is 14 residues long. CDR3 in amino acids: CSARQGNSYNEQFF.

The chain is built from TRBV12-3 or TRBV12-4 and TRBJ2-3; as DNA is missing, the TRBD1 call by TCRdb cannot be tested. CDR3 length: 16 amino acids. CDR3: CASSPGGADLGDTQYF.

This chain uses TRBV14 with TRBJ1-1. Germline values: CDR1 SGHDN, CDR2 FVKESK. The CDR3 is 15 residues long. CDR3 sequence: CASSQGNILNTEAFF.

The chain couples TRBV6-5 to TRBJ1-5; TCRdb returns TRBD1, unconfirmable since there is no DNA. Per germline, CDR1 MNHEY and CDR2 SVGAGI. The CDR3 is made up of 12 amino acids. This CDR3 is CASSSTGGAQHF.

J is TRBJ2-3 and V is TRBV25-1; TCRdb's D call, TRBD1, is unchecked because there is no DNA. Germline V CDR1 and CDR2: MGHDK, SYGVNS. The CDR3 sequence is 15 residues long. CDR3 amino acids: CASSPLGQGEDTQYF.

The chain has TRBV2 and TRBJ2-3; TCRdb's D gene call, TRBD1, goes unchecked for lack of DNA. The germline V gene encodes CDR1 SNHLY and CDR2 FYNNEI. The CDR3 runs 14 residues. The CDR3 protein is CASSDGDRRNTQYF.

The chain employs TRBV7-8 and TRBJ2-7; TCRdb picks TRBD2, but there is no DNA to check that call. The CDR3 covers 15 residues. The germline CDR1 and CDR2 sequences are SGHVS and FQNEAQ. The CDR3 sequence: CASRPSSGRSYEQYF.